This T cell receptor beta chain is drawn from a study of blood T cell repertoires in COVID-19. Whole-study context: Acute and convalescent COVID-19 samples came from the United States, Italy and Spain.

In the original workflow: For nucleated cells, counts were estimated from reference gene primer amplification. The protocol was immunoSEQ multiplex PCR, while the TCRdb copy is restricted to in-frame clones and leaves out a portion. The V and J calls and clone size are taken from that table; D and trimming were inferred from the DNA. The sample includes about 76,000 clones, about 90% of them seen just once. Trimming stripped 6 bases from V and 7 bases from J, with 10 bases between. Germline V gene sequence: CDR1 DFQATT, CDR2 SNEGSKA (reference sequence). The CDR3 runs 11 residues. The sequenced material came from peripheral blood. This rearrangement joins TRBV20-1 to TRBJ2-1; possible D gene TRBD2, 5 bases. The sequence was obtained from a human donor in a cohort sampled during active COVID-19. The chain's CDR3 is CSARRGNEQFF. The CDR3 coding sequence is TGCAGTGCCCGACGAGGGAATGAGCAGTTCTTC.